Ten or more counts support the clone carrying this T cell receptor (beta chain). What it recognizes is unknown. This sample is part of a study of regulatory T cells in long-lasting Graves disease. Study-level findings and limits: Small sample size may have lowered accuracy.

Building of the TCR beta libraries involved iRepertoire HTBI primers and Arm-PCR of CDR3 regions. TCRdb reanalysed the multiplex PCR reads using MiXCR and keeps one entry per CDR3 protein. The repertoire has about 540,000 distinct CDR3 sequences, roughly 13% of them found once; the top ten carry roughly a tenth. Specified time point: newly diagnosed GD, antithyroid drugs for less than 3 months. Following extraction of RNA from PBMCs, that RNA was used to make the TCR library. These sequences were also reported in another study, on T cells in Graves' hyperthyroidism and ophthalmopathy. That study reports: Graves' hyperthyroidism qualified as stable when ophthalmopathy did not progress within 18 months. Researchers found most expanded thyroid clonotypes above 0.001 in blood as well.

This sequence originates from a man aged 25-40 years with Graves disease. Sequenced here: peripheral blood mononuclear cells (PBMCs), sampled at new diagnosis, from a patient treated with antithyroid drugs.

The chain's CDR3 is CASSPGQGDEQYF. The CDR3 nucleotides are TGTGCCAGCAGCCCCGGTCAGGGGGACGAGCAGTACTTC. This chain links TRBV3-1 with TRBJ2-7; 7 bases map to TRBD1. Germline V gene sequence: CDR1 LGHDT, CDR2 YNNKEL (reference sequence). There are 13 residues in the CDR3. Losses at the gene ends were 4 bases for V and 5 bases for J; bases not matched to a gene: 5.